This TCR beta chain came from a study of tumor-infiltrating lymphocytes in primary liver carcinoma. Overall study context: Regardless of tissue type, samples showed similar yields of roughly 3.5 to 8 million productive TCRbeta reads.

The CDR3 loop spans 13 amino acids. V dropped 3 bases and J dropped 6 bases, with 9 bases sitting between them. CDR1 is SEHNR and CDR2 is FQNEAQ in the germline V gene (reference sequence). The study extracted blood RNA from unsorted whole blood and also extracted germline DNA. None of the patients had received treatment, and all had chronic HBV infection. Before any surgery took place, 3.5 to 5 milliliters of peripheral blood were collected. Starting material of 500 ng total RNA yielded TCR beta cDNA via a constant-region primer. Slightly modified ARM-PCR served as the procedure for the TCR beta libraries. These libraries came from three rounds of nested multiplex PCR. TRBV1-TRBV30 forward primers and a C-beta reverse primer were used in the first two PCR rounds, which each ran for about 10 cycles. One entry per CDR3 protein, called by TCRdb with MiXCR from the multiplex PCR reads. The table records fewer than 400,000 distinct CDR3 sequences, less than 75% of them present only once.

General observations from the study: Pairs of tumor regions overlapped more than tumor-adjacent and tumor-blood pairs did.

A word on this clonotype: Its antigen is not identified.

This TCR came from a man aged 35 to 55 with primary liver carcinoma and hepatitis B virus infection. Sequencing was carried out using peripheral blood. V gene TRBV7-9 combines with J gene TRBJ2-1, with D possibly matching TRBD1 (6 bases). CDR3 loop: CASSFGQINEQFF. As DNA, the CDR3 is TGTGCCAGCAGCTTCGGACAGATCAATGAGCAGTTCTTC. The full variable domain, completed using reference TRBV7-9 and TRBJ2-1, is DTGVSQNPRHKITKRGQNVTFRCDPISEHNRLYWYRQTLGQGPEFLTYFQNEAQLEKSRLLSDRFSAERPKGSFSTLEIQRTEQGDSAMYLCASSFGQINEQFFGPGTRLTVL.